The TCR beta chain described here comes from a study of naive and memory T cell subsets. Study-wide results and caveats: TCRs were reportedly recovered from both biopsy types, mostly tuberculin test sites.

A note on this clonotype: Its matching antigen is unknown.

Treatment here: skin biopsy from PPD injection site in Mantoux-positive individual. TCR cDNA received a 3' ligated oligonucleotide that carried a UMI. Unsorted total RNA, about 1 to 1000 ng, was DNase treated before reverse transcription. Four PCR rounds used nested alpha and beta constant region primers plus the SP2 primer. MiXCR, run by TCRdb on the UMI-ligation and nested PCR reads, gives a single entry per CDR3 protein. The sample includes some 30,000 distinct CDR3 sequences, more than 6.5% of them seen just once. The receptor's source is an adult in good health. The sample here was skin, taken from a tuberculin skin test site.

In DNA, the CDR3 is TGTGCCAGCAGGTGGAGAGGGGGCGCCTATGGCTACACCTTC. Translated: CASRWRGGAYGYTF. This chain connects TRBV5-6 to TRBJ1-2; TRBD1 agrees at 7 bases. J gave up 4 bases and V 5 bases, and 8 bases lay outside the gene matches. The CDR3 covers 14 residues. In germline, CDR1 is SGHDT, CDR2 YYEEEE.